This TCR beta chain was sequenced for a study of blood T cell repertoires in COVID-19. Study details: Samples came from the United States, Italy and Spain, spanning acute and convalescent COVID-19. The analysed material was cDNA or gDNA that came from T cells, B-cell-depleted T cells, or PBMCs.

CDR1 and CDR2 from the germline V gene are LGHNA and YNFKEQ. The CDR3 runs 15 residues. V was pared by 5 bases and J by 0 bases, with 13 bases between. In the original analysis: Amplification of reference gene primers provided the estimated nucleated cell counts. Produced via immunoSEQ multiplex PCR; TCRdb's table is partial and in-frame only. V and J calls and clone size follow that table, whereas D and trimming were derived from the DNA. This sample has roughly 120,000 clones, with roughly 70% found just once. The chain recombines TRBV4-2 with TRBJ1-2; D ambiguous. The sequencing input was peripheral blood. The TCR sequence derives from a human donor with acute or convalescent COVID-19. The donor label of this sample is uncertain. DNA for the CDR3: TGTGCCAGCAGCTCCCTTGCCGGTTCTAACTATGGCTACACCTTC. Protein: CASSSLAGSNYGYTF.